This is a list of T cell receptor beta chains from one sample in a study of post-analysis software for immune sequencing data. In TCRdb, the PCR reads were re-called with MiXCR into one record per CDR3 protein. The top ten clones hold roughly 3.5% of a sample with about 200,000 distinct CDR3 sequences, 29% of them seen once. The sequenced sample consisted of blood. These receptors were taken from a girl under 18 with multiple sclerosis. The CDR3 runs from the conserved cysteine through the conserved F or W. D genes are given only for firm matches. Where a row states a size, it is once, few, many or the class of an expanded clone; other rows omit it.

v_gene	abundance	j_gene	d_gene	CDR3nt	CDR3aa
TRBV28	NA	TRBJ2-2	NA	TGTGCCAGCAGTCCCCTCGGGGTAACCGGGGAGCTGTTTTTT	CASSPLGVTGELFF
TRBV24-1	NA	TRBJ2-1	NA	TGTGCCACCAGGGGGGAGAGCTCCTACAATGAGCAGTTCTTC	CATRGESSYNEQFF
TRBV2	NA	TRBJ2-2	NA	TGTGCCAGCAGTGAAACCAGGGCCGGGGAGCTGTTTTTT	CASSETRAGELFF
TRBV6-6	many	TRBJ2-1	NA	TGTGCCAGCAGTTACATGACCACAGGGTCGGGCAATGAGCAGTTCTTC	CASSYMTTGSGNEQFF
TRBV3-1	many	TRBJ2-3	NA	TGTGCCAGCAGCCAAGATCGGGCATATACTACGCAGTATTTT	CASSQDRAYTTQYF
TRBV29-1	many	TRBJ2-7	TRBD1	TGCAGCGCAGGGACGACAGGGGTTGGCGAGCAGTACTTC	CSAGTTGVGEQYF
TRBV20-1	few	TRBJ1-1	NA	TGCAGTGCTAGAGAGTCGGGGAACACTGAAGCTTTCTTT	CSARESGNTEAFF
TRBV20-1	many	TRBJ2-3	TRBD1	TGCAGTGCTGTGCACCCACAGGGGGCGACAGATACGCAGTATTTT	CSAVHPQGATDTQYF
TRBV6-1	many	TRBJ1-2	NA	TGTGCCAGCACCATCACGGACACGTATGGCTACACCTTC	CASTITDTYGYTF
TRBV5-1	NA	TRBJ1-1	TRBD1	TGCGCCAGCAGCCAACAGGGGAGGGACACTGAAGCTTTCTTT	CASSQQGRDTEAFF
TRBV28	NA	TRBJ1-1	NA	TGTGCCAGCAGTTTACAGGGCATTGAAGCTTTCTTT	CASSLQGIEAFF
TRBV2	NA	TRBJ2-5	TRBD2	TGTGCCAGCAGTGACCCAGCGGGGGGCCAAGAGACCCAGTACTTC	CASSDPAGGQETQYF
TRBV5-1	NA	TRBJ1-1	TRBD1	TGCGCCAGCAGCTTGGAACAGGGGGTGGTCGGCACTGAAGCTTTCTTT	CASSLEQGVVGTEAFF
TRBV5-6	NA	TRBJ2-7	NA	TGTGCCAGCAGCTACCCGGGGAGCTCCTACAATGAGCAGTACTTC	CASSYPGSSYNEQYF
TRBV5-1	few	TRBJ1-1	NA	TGCGCCAGCAGCTTGGACAGGACAAACACTGAAGCTTTCTTT	CASSLDRTNTEAFF
TRBV29-1	NA	TRBJ2-2	NA	TGCAGCGTTCGAATAACAGCGACCACCGGGGAGCTGTTTTTT	CSVRITATTGELFF
TRBV6-1	NA	TRBJ2-1	NA	TGTGCCAGCAGGGAAACCTGGGCCAATGAGCAGTTCTTC	CASRETWANEQFF
TRBV6-5	few	TRBJ1-5	NA	TGTGCCAGCAGTTCCTTTAAGGGAGGGCAAGTTCAGCCCCAGCATTTT	CASSSFKGGQVQPQHF
TRBV24-1	NA	TRBJ2-6	NA	TGTGCCACCAGTGATTTGGTCGGTTTCTCTGGGGCCAACGTCCTGACTTTC	CATSDLVGFSGANVLTF
TRBV5-4	few	TRBJ2-5	NA	TGTGCCAGCAGCGAAAAAAGGGACTTCCAAGAGACCCAGTACTTC	CASSEKRDFQETQYF